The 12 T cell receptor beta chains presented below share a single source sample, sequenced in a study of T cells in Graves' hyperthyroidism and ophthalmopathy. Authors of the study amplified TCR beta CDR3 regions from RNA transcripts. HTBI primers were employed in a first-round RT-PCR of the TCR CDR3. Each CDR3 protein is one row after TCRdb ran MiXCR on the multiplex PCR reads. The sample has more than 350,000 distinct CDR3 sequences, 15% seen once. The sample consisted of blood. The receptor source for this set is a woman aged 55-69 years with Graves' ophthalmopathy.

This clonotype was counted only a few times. In DNA form, the CDR3 reads TGTGCCAGCAGCGGTATGAGGGACAGGGGAGGCTCTGAAGCTTTCTTT. Amino acid sequence: CASSGMRDRGGSEAFF. The chain carries TRBV7-9 and TRBJ1-1; TRBD1 agrees at 10 bases. CDR3 length: 16 residues. V gave up 5 bases and J gave up 6 bases; unmatched junction bases: 12. From germline, CDR1 is SEHNR and CDR2 FQNEAQ (reference sequence).

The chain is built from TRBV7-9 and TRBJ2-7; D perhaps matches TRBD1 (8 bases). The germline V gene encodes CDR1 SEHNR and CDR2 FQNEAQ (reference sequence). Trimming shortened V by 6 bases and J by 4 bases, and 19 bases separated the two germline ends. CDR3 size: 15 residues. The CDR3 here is CASSLAAGGWYEQYF. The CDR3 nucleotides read TGTGCCAGCAGTCTAGCGGCAGGGGGCTGGTACGAGCAGTACTTC.

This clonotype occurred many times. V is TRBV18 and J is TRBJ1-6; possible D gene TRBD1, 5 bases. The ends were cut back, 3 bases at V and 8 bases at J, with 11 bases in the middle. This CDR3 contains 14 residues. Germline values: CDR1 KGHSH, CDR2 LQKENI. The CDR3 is CASSPTQGDSPLHF. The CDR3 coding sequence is TGTGCCAGCTCACCGACTCAAGGGGATTCACCCCTCCACTTT.

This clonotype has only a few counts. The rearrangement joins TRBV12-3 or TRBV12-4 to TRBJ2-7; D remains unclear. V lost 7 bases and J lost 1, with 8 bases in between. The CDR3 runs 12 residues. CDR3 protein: CASTLGSYEQYF. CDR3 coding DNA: TGTGCCAGCACCTTAGGGTCCTACGAGCAGTACTTC.

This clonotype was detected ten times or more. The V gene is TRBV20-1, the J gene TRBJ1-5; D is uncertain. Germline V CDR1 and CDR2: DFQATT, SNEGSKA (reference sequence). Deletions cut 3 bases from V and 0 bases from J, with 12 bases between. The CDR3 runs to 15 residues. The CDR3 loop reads CSASVSPLSNQPQHF. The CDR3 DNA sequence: TGCAGTGCTAGTGTCAGTCCCCTTAGCAATCAGCCCCAGCATTTT.

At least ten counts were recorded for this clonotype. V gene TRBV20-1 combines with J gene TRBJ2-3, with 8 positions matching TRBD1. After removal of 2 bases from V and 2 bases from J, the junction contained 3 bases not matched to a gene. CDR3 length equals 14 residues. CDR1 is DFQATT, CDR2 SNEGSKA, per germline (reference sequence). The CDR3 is CSARRDRTTDTQYF. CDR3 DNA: TGCAGTGCTAGACGGGACAGGACCACAGATACGCAGTATTTT.

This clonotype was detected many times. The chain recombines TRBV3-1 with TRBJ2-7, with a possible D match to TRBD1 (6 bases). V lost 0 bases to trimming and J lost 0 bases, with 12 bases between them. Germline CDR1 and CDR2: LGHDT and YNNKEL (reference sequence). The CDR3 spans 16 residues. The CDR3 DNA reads TGTGCCAGCAGCCAAGACTTGGTCAGGGGCTCCTACGAGCAGTACTTC. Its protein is CASSQDLVRGSYEQYF.

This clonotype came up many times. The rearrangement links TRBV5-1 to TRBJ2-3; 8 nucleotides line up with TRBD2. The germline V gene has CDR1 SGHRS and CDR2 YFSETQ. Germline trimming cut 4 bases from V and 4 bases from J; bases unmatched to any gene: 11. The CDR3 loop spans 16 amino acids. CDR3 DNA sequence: TGCGCCAGCAGCAAAGGGCAGCGGGAGAAGGCAGATACGCAGTATTTT. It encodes CASSKGQREKADTQYF.

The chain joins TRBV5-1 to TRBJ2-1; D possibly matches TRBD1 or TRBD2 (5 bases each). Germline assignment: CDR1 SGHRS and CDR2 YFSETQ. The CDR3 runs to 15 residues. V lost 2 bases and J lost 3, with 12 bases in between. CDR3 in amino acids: CASSFGADNYNEQFF. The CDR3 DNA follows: TGCGCCAGCAGCTTCGGGGCAGATAACTACAATGAGCAGTTCTTC. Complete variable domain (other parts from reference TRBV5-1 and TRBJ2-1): KAGVTQTPRYLIKTRGQQVTLSCSPISGHRSVSWYQQTPGQGLQFLFEYFSETQRNKGNFPGRFSGRQFSNSRSEMNVSTLELGDSALYLCASSFGADNYNEQFFGPGTRLTVL.

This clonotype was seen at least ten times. CDR3 region: CASKGGHNEQFF. The CDR3, as DNA: TGTGCCAGCAAAGGGGGCCACAATGAGCAGTTCTTC. This sequence joins TRBV11-2 and TRBJ2-1; 7 positions match TRBD1. The germline V gene has CDR1 SGHAT and CDR2 FQNNGV. V lost 7 bases, J lost 5 bases, and 2 bases stayed unmatched. CDR3 length: 12 residues.

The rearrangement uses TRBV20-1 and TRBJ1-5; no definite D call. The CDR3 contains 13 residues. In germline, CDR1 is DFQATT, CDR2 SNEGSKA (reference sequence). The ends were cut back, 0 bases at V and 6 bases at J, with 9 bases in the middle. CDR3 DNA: TGCAGTGCTAGAGATGAGGGCTTTCAGCCCCAGCATTTT. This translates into CSARDEGFQPQHF.

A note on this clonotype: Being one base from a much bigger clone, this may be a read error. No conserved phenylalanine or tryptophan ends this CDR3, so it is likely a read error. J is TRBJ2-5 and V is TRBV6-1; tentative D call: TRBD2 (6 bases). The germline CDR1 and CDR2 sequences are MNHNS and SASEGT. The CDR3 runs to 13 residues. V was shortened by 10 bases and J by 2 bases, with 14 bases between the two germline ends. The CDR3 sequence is CATSGTFQETQYS. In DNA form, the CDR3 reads TGTGCCACCTCCGGGACTTTTCAAGAGACCCAGTACTCC.